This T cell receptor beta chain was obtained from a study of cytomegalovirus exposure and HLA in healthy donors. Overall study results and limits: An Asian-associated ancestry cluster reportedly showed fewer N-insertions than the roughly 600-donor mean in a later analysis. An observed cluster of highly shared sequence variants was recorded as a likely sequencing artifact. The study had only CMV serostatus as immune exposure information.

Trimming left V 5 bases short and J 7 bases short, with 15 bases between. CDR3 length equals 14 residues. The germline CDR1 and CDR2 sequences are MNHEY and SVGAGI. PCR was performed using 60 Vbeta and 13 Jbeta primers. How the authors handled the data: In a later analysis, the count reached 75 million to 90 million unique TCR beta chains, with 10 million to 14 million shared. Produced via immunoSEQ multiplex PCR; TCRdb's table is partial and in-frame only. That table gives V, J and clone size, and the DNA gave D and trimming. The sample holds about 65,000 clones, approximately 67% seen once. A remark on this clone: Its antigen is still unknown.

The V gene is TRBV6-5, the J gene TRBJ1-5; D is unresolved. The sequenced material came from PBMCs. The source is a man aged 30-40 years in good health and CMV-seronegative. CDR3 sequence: CASSEGRERQPQHF. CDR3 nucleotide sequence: TGTGCCAGCAGTGAGGGAAGGGAACGGCAGCCCCAGCATTTT.